The 32 T cell receptor beta chains reported below all come from one sample, sequenced in a study of cytomegalovirus exposure and HLA in healthy donors. Primers included in the PCR were 60 Vbeta and 13 Jbeta primers. The assay was immunoSEQ multiplex PCR, and TCRdb's table has in-frame clones only and misses some. The sample holds some 140,000 clones; roughly 80% are singletons and the top ten take 2.5% to 3.5%. Specimen: PBMCs. These receptor sequences come from a man aged 35-49 years in good health and CMV-seronegative.

V usage is TRBV4-1 and J usage is TRBJ2-5; 7 nucleotides match TRBD2. TRBJ2-7 explains the end of the DNA better; the J call may be wrong. The CDR3 is 13 residues long. Germline values: CDR1 MGHRA, CDR2 YSYEKL. The CDR3 bases are TGCGCCAGCAGCCAAGATTGGGGGGGCGAGCAGTACTTC. Translation gives CASSQDWGGEQYF.

This clone was observed a single time. V is TRBV28 and J is TRBJ2-1; 11 positions match TRBD1. This CDR3 spans 15 amino acids. Looked up from germline, CDR1 is MDHEN and CDR2 is SYDVKM. The V segment lost 5 bases and the J segment 8 bases; nucleotides outside the gene matches: 8. CDR3 residues: CASSTRDRGFDEQFF. As DNA, the CDR3 is TGTGCCAGCAGTACCCGGGACAGGGGGTTCGATGAGCAGTTCTTC.

V usage is TRBV19 and J usage is TRBJ1-1, with 8 bases aligning to TRBD1. The CDR3 runs to 17 residues. Germline-derived CDR1 and CDR2 are LNHDA and SQIVND (reference sequence). The V gene end was trimmed by 0 bases and the J gene end by 2 bases; junction bases not matched to a gene: 8. CDR3 nucleotide sequence: TGTGCCAGTAGTATAGACCTTCGGACAGGGCTTAACACTGAAGCTTTCTTT. Translation: CASSIDLRTGLNTEAFF.

The chain uses TRBV4-1 and TRBJ2-1; tentatively, D is TRBD2 (7 bases). The CDR3 covers 17 residues. The V end was cut by 3 bases, the J end by 7 bases, with 22 bases between. Germline CDR1 MGHRA, CDR2 YSYEKL. Here the CDR3 DNA reads TGCGCCAGCAGCCAGGGGTGGGGGGGCGGGTTAGGGAATGAGCAGTTCTTC. It translates to CASSQGWGGGLGNEQFF.

This clone turned up a few times. The chain joins TRBV21-1 to TRBJ2-2; TRBD1 is the table's D call and was not checked against the DNA. TRBV21-1 is marked as a pseudogene. The CDR3 consists of 16 residues. The CDR3 region has the DNA TGTGCCTTTCAGGGGGCTGATCTCTGGAACACCGGGGAGCTGTTTTTT. Translated, it gives CAFQGADLWNTGELFF.

The chain uses TRBV5-6 and TRBJ2-7; the match to TRBD1 covers 7 bases. The V segment lost 5 bases and the J segment 0 bases; nucleotides outside the gene matches: 8. Germline V gene sequence: CDR1 SGHDT, CDR2 YYEEEE. The CDR3 is 15 residues long. This CDR3 reads CASSNRGGSSYEQYF. The CDR3 coding sequence is TGTGCCAGCAGTAACAGGGGTGGGAGCTCCTACGAGCAGTACTTC.

The chain combines TRBV7-9 with TRBJ2-7; D possibly corresponds to TRBD2 (7 bases). Trimming cost V 5 bases and J 2 bases, with 19 bases left between them. The CDR3 has 16 residues. Germline CDR1 reads SEHNR; CDR2 reads FQNEAQ (reference sequence). The CDR3 loop is CASSKTGGGGTYEQYF. The CDR3 region has the DNA TGTGCCAGCAGCAAAACTGGGGGGGGCGGAACCTACGAGCAGTACTTC.

This rearrangement joins TRBV7-9 to TRBJ1-1, with D unresolved. The CDR3 extends over 13 amino acids. V dropped 3 bases and J dropped 3 bases, with 8 bases sitting between them. Germline lookup yields CDR1 SEHNR and CDR2 FQNEAQ (reference sequence). The DNA of the CDR3 is TGTGCCAGCAGCTTTTTGCAGGACACTGAAGCTTTCTTT. It encodes CASSFLQDTEAFF.

This clone was found once. V gene TRBV10-3 combines with J gene TRBJ1-3, with TRBD1 as a possible D gene (6 bases). Germline lookup yields CDR1 ENHRY and CDR2 SYGVKD. The CDR3 contains 16 residues. Trimming took 4 bases from V and 0 from J, leaving 13 bases between them. For the CDR3, the DNA is TGTGCCATCAGTGGACAGGCGCTAAACTCTGGAAACACCATATATTTT. Residues: CAISGQALNSGNTIYF.

The chain joins TRBV19 to TRBJ1-1; 11 bases are a match to TRBD1. The V and J ends lost 10 bases and 3 bases, in that order; junction bases with no gene match: 10. The V gene's germline CDR1 is LNHDA and CDR2 SQIVND (reference sequence). The CDR3 length is 15 residues. The CDR3 is CATSIVGQGDTEAFF. The CDR3 DNA sequence: TGTGCCACCTCTATTGTGGGACAGGGGGACACTGAAGCTTTCTTT.

The chain joins TRBV30 to TRBJ2-5; 7 nucleotides match TRBD1. With the DNA end fitting TRBJ2-7 better, the J assignment may be wrong. The CDR3 totals 14 residues. The germline V gene has CDR1 GTSNPN and CDR2 SVGIG (reference sequence). The CDR3 region has the DNA TGTGCCTGGGATGCCGGGACAGCAACCTACGAGCAGTACTTC. Translation: CAWDAGTATYEQYF.

This clone was seen more than once but under ten times. The rearrangement joins TRBV7-9 to TRBJ2-7; D may be TRBD1 (5 bases). The CDR3 covers 13 residues. Trimming took 5 bases from V and 11 from J, leaving 19 bases between them. Germline CDR1 and CDR2: SEHNR and FQNEAQ (reference sequence). CDR3 nucleotides: TGTGCCAGCAGCATCGACAGCTACGAGTCAAAGTACTTC. This sequence encodes CASSIDSYESKYF.

The gene calls are TRBV7-7 and TRBJ2-7; 8 positions agree with TRBD2. V was pared by 4 bases and J by 5 bases, with 4 bases of the junction left unmatched. CDR3 length: 13 residues. CDR1 and CDR2 from the germline V gene are SSHAT and FNYEAQ (reference sequence). CDR3 in amino acids: CASSSRRGDEQYF. The CDR3 coding sequence is TGTGCCAGCAGCTCGCGGCGGGGGGACGAGCAGTACTTC.

This rearrangement joins TRBV11-2 to TRBJ1-6, with 7 positions matching TRBD1. The germline gives CDR1 SGHAT, CDR2 FQNNGV. This CDR3 has 20 residues. The V gene end was trimmed by 0 bases and the J gene end by 6 bases; junction bases not matched to a gene: 17. CDR3 region: CASSLDGFYRGYELNSPLHF. The CDR3 region has the DNA TGTGCCAGCAGCTTAGATGGTTTCTACAGGGGTTACGAACTTAATTCACCCCTCCACTTT. Filled out from reference TRBV11-2 and TRBJ1-6, the complete variable domain reads EAGVAQSPRYKIIEKRQSVAFWCNPISGHATLYWYQQILGQGPKLLIQFQNNGVVDDSQLPKDRFSAERLKGVDSTLKIQPAKLEDSAVYLCASSLDGFYRGYELNSPLHFGNGTRLTVT.

V and J are TRBV7-7 and TRBJ2-5; a possible D gene is TRBD2 (5 bases). CDR1 SSHAT and CDR2 FNYEAQ come from the germline V gene (reference sequence). CDR3 length: 15 residues. CDR3 in amino acids: CAGPHRGLPQETQYF. The CDR3 DNA reads as TGTGCGGGTCCCCACCGCGGGCTGCCACAAGAGACCCAGTACTTC.

The chain has TRBV5-6 and TRBJ2-7; weak D call: TRBD1 (5 bases). V was trimmed by 0 bases and J by 1 base, leaving 11 bases between them. The CDR3 has 15 amino acids. Germline V gene data show CDR1 as SGHDT and CDR2 as YYEEEE. In DNA form, the CDR3 reads TGTGCCAGCAGCTTGGTGGCAGGGATGTCCTACGAGCAGTACTTC. This sequence encodes CASSLVAGMSYEQYF. The complete variable domain, with remaining parts taken from reference TRBV5-6 and TRBJ2-7, reads DAGVTQSPTHLIKTRGQQVTLRCSPKSGHDTVSWYQQALGQGPQFIFQYYEEEERQRGNFPDRFSGHQFPNYSSELNVNALLLGDSALYLCASSLVAGMSYEQYFGPGTRLTVT.

The rearrangement uses TRBV7-6 and TRBJ2-7; 12 bases are a match to TRBD2. In germline, CDR1 is SGHVS, CDR2 FNYEAQ. The CDR3 is made up of 13 amino acids. V trimming: 5 bases; J trimming: 7 bases; junction bases outside the gene matches: 3. The CDR3 region is CASSLGLAGEQYF. The DNA for the CDR3 is TGTGCCAGCAGCCTGGGACTAGCGGGTGAGCAGTACTTC. The full variable domain, in which reference TRBV7-6 and TRBJ2-7 provide the parts outside the CDR3, is GAGVSQSPRYKVTKRGQDVALRCDPISGHVSLYWYRQALGQGPEFLTYFNYEAQQDKSGLPNDRFSAERPEGSISTLTIQRTEQRDSAMYRCASSLGLAGEQYFGPGTRLTVT.

The V gene is TRBV10-1, the J gene TRBJ2-5; 10 bases are a match to TRBD2. TRBJ2-7 matches the DNA end more closely, so the J call is doubtful. Germline loops: CDR1 WNHNN, CDR2 SYGVQD (reference sequence). CDR3 length: 20 amino acids. The CDR3 spells CASDRAPDPGASGSSYEQYF. The DNA for the CDR3 is TGCGCCAGCGACAGGGCGCCGGATCCGGGGGCTAGCGGGAGCTCCTACGAGCAGTACTTC.

The chain couples TRBV7-9 to TRBJ2-1; tentatively, D is TRBD2 (6 bases). CDR1 is SEHNR and CDR2 is FQNEAQ in the germline V gene (reference sequence). The length of the CDR3 is 17 residues. Trimming pared 5 bases from V and 2 bases from J, leaving 19 bases between. The CDR3 is CASSTEEGILTYNEQFF. The CDR3 nucleotides are TGTGCCAGCAGCACAGAGGAGGGGATCCTAACCTACAATGAGCAGTTCTTC.

The sample holds one count of this clone. The chain uses TRBV9 and TRBJ1-1; D might be TRBD1 (6 bases). Germline lookup yields CDR1 SGDLS and CDR2 YYNGEE. The CDR3 covers 15 residues. The germline V and J ends were trimmed by 0 bases and 4 bases, with 13 bases remaining between them. As DNA, the CDR3 is TGTGCCAGCAGCGTAGATGGGCAGGGGACCACTGAAGCTTTCTTT. Its translation: CASSVDGQGTTEAFF.

The V and J genes are TRBV5-1 and TRBJ2-7; TRBD1 matches 8 bases. CDR1 and CDR2 from the germline V gene are SGHRS and YFSETQ. V was pared by 2 bases and J by 7 bases, with 11 bases of the junction left unmatched. The CDR3 loop spans 15 amino acids. The CDR3 DNA reads as TGCGCCAGCAGCTTAACTCAACCGGGACAGGAGGAGCAGTACTTC. It is translated as CASSLTQPGQEEQYF. Drawing the rest from reference TRBV5-1 and TRBJ2-7, the complete variable domain is KAGVTQTPRYLIKTRGQQVTLSCSPISGHRSVSWYQQTPGQGLQFLFEYFSETQRNKGNFPGRFSGRQFSNSRSEMNVSTLELGDSALYLCASSLTQPGQEEQYFGPGTRLTVT.

The chain has TRBV13 and TRBJ2-1; 7 bases line up with TRBD2. The CDR3 is 13 amino acids. Germline CDR1 and CDR2: PRHDT and FYEKMQ (reference sequence). The ends lost 3 bases at V and 6 bases at J; junction bases unmatched: 2. The CDR3 DNA follows: TGTGCCAGCAGCTTGCCGGGAGGCAATGAGCAGTTCTTC. Its translation: CASSLPGGNEQFF.

Notes on this clone: Other nucleotide sequences from this sample produce the same CDR3. The chain carries TRBV9 and TRBJ2-1; D unresolved. Germline V gene data show CDR1 as SGDLS and CDR2 as YYNGEE. Deletions cut 3 bases from V and 9 bases from J, with 7 bases between. This CDR3 region has 11 residues. The CDR3 sequence: CASSGRGEQFF. The CDR3 DNA follows: TGTGCCAGCAGCGGGAGAGGTGAGCAGTTCTTC.

V gene TRBV28 combines with J gene TRBJ1-5; TRBD1 is a possible D gene (6 bases). CDR3 length equals 15 residues. CDR1 MDHEN and CDR2 SYDVKM come from the germline V gene. V lost 3 bases and J 4 bases, leaving 13 bases between the germline ends. CDR3 protein: CASSLRQGSNQPQHF. The DNA for the CDR3 is TGTGCCAGCAGTTTGAGGCAGGGGTCAAATCAGCCCCAGCATTTT.

In this sample, this clone turned up once. The chain uses TRBV6-5 and TRBJ2-7; a possible D gene is TRBD1 (6 bases). The germline gives CDR1 MNHEY, CDR2 SVGAGI. Trimming removed 2 bases at V and 2 bases at J, with 13 bases between. The CDR3 totals 15 residues. The CDR3 DNA sequence: TGTGCCAGCAGTTACGGGGCAGGGGTAACCTACGAGCAGTACTTC. Its protein is CASSYGAGVTYEQYF.

The rearrangement links TRBV7-9 to TRBJ2-1, with TRBD2 matching 10 bases. The CDR3 sequence is 15 residues long. The V segment lost 2 bases and the J segment 10 bases; nucleotides outside the gene matches: 8. The germline V gene encodes CDR1 SEHNR and CDR2 FQNEAQ (reference sequence). The CDR3 DNA is TGTGCCAGCAGCTTATTAGCGGGGGGCCTCCGAGAGCAGTTCTTC. This gives the protein CASSLLAGGLREQFF.

This clone was seen a few times. The J gene is TRBJ1-6, the V gene TRBV14; weak D call: TRBD1 (5 bases). This CDR3 contains 16 residues. Trimming cost V 0 bases and J 7 bases, with 13 bases left between them. Germline CDR1 reads SGHDN; CDR2 reads FVKESK. CDR3 sequence (DNA): TGTGCCAGCAGCCAAGAATCCCCAGGGATGAATTCACCCCTCCACTTT. Its protein is CASSQESPGMNSPLHF.

V and J are TRBV6-5 and TRBJ2-5, with a tentative D call TRBD2 (6 bases). CDR1 and CDR2 from the germline V gene are MNHEY and SVGAGI. Trimming pared 6 bases from V and 7 bases from J, leaving 9 bases between. The CDR3 runs 11 residues. CDR3 DNA sequence: TGTGCCAGCAGGGGGGGTGGGACCCAGTACTTC. Protein product: CASRGGGTQYF.

V gene TRBV2 combines with J gene TRBJ2-1; 11 bases agree with TRBD1. The CDR3 length is 15 residues. Germline V lookup: CDR1 SNHLY, CDR2 FYNNEI. The V gene end was trimmed by 4 bases and the J gene end by 6 bases; junction bases not matched to a gene: 5. The CDR3 is CASSGGQGARNEQFF. The CDR3 coding sequence is TGTGCCAGCAGTGGAGGACAGGGGGCCCGCAATGAGCAGTTCTTC.

The chain employs TRBV15 and TRBJ2-5; the match to TRBD1 covers 8 bases. J gave up 5 bases and V 1 base, and 9 bases lay outside the gene matches. The CDR3 consists of 16 residues. CDR1 LNHNV and CDR2 YYDKDF come from the germline V gene (reference sequence). This CDR3 reads CATSRVDRGGEETQYF. CDR3 bases: TGTGCCACCAGCAGAGTAGACAGGGGTGGAGAGGAGACCCAGTACTTC.

This chain uses TRBV4-3 with TRBJ1-1; TRBD1 matches at 7 bases. After removal of 4 bases from V and 1 base from J, the junction contained 6 bases not matched to a gene. The CDR3 loop spans 15 amino acids. The germline V gene encodes CDR1 LGHNA and CDR2 YSLEER. CDR3 region: CASSRQGGGNTEAFF. The CDR3 DNA reads TGCGCCAGCAGCCGACAGGGTGGAGGGAACACTGAAGCTTTCTTT.

V is TRBV18 and J is TRBJ1-2, with D maybe TRBD1 (5 bases). V dropped 2 bases and J dropped 4 bases, with 8 bases sitting between them. This CDR3 is built from 13 residues. Per the germline V gene, CDR1 is KGHSH and CDR2 is LQKENI. The CDR3 DNA reads TGTGCCAGCTCACCAGACAGCCGCTATGGCTACACCTTC. Translation gives CASSPDSRYGYTF.